This T cell receptor beta chain was sequenced during a study of CD8 T cells in Susac syndrome (dated by TCRdb to the late 2010s). At the level of the whole study: Whether CD8+ T cell activation and differentiation in Susac syndrome was antigen driven was tested using repertoire sequencing. CD8+ T cell repertoire clonality was compared between approximately 12 healthy donors, approximately 14 Susac syndrome patients and around 15 multiple sclerosis patients. Points the paper makes about the study in general: The TCR sequencing and HLA analysis was acknowledged to have included a relatively small number of individuals.

High-throughput TCR beta sequencing profiled peripheral blood CD8+ and CD4+ T cells from healthy donors, Susac syndrome patients and multiple sclerosis patients. Treatment-naive patients with stable or active relapsing-remitting disease fulfilling revised McDonald criteria were used as multiple sclerosis controls. CD8+ TEMRA cells were enriched by FACS, while bulk CD8+ and CD4+ T cells were purified by magnetic negative isolation. Blood was drawn into EDTA tubes, processed within 24 hours, and PBMCs were isolated by density gradient centrifugation. PBMCs intended for TCR sequencing were cryopreserved in liquid nitrogen and were subsequently thawed in a 37 degrees C water bath. Purity of sorted or isolated CD4+, CD8+ and CD8+ TEMRA cells was at least 90%. For this clonotype: The specificity of this receptor is unknown. No per-base quality is available; no much larger clone lies one base away.

RNA was extracted with the RNeasy kit and roughly 0.45 to 1 ug was reverse transcribed using random hexamers. The immunoSEQ multiplex PCR assay, covering 54 Vbeta and 13 Jbeta segments, was used to amplify TCR beta CDR3 regions. To correct PCR amplification bias, a synthetic template baseline was used for both primer optimization and computational correction. The study's own analysis went as follows. Reads were annotated to V, D and J genes per IMGT and analyzed with immunoSEQ Analyzer, keeping only productive sequences. Clonality was computed as one minus Shannon entropy normalized by log2 of the number of productive unique sequences. For each patient and control, public and private clones were evaluated among the 100 most prevalent clones. Susac-specific clones were defined as absent from healthy and MS cohorts, roughly 1,100 published viral clones and other ImmuneACCESS disease sequences. TCRdb handled the public reads itself, with Q25 trimming in fastp and clone calling in MiXCR, and kept productive beta chains. Each entry is one CDR3 protein sequence, shown with its most common DNA and genes. It is TCRdb's table, rather than the study itself, that gives the V and J calls and clone size. Recorded for this sample are a few hundred thousand distinct CDR3 sequences; 70% to 90% of them occurred a single time. Roughly 0.2% of the sample goes to the ten largest clones.

V has 5 bases trimmed and J has 5 bases trimmed; junction bases matching no gene number 6. Taken from cysteine to phenylalanine, the CDR3 has 13 residues. Of all the DNA, just the CDR3 is kept, 39 bases in frame from base 1. The germline V gene (reference sequence) specifies DFQATT as CDR1 and SNEGSKA as CDR2. The chain is assembled from TRBV20-1 and TRBJ2-7; 10 junctional bases match TRBD2. The source of this sequence is a human donor with multiple sclerosis. Sequenced input: CD8+ T cells from PBMCs. The CDR3 loop reads CSALISGRHEQYF. The DNA sequence is given as TGCAGTGCTTTGATTAGCGGGAGGCACGAGCAGTACTTC.